A single sample is the source of the 9 T cell receptor beta chains below, sequenced in a study of blood T cell repertoires in COVID-19. Sequenced by immunoSEQ multiplex PCR; TCRdb stores in-frame clones only, minus some. The repertoire includes approximately 25,000 clones, 90% to 95% of them detected once, and approximately 30% sits in the top ten. Sequencing was carried out using peripheral blood. The source of these receptors is a man between 65 and 85 years old with active COVID-19.

The sample holds one count of this clone. V gene TRBV28 combines with J gene TRBJ2-3; D not certain. The CDR3 runs to 16 residues. CDR1 and CDR2 (germline): MDHEN, SYDVKM. V was cut by 6 bases and J by 1 base, with 17 bases left in between. The CDR3 DNA sequence: TGTGCCAGCAGCCGAAATGGTCGATCAGGCACAGATACGCAGTATTTT. Amino acids: CASSRNGRSGTDTQYF.

CDR3 sequence: CASSPATSGRDEQYF. The CDR3 DNA is TGTGCCAGCAGCCCCGCGACTAGCGGGCGGGACGAGCAGTACTTC. V is TRBV28 and J is TRBJ2-7; 10 positions match TRBD2. This CDR3 has 15 amino acids. The J segment lost 5 bases and the V segment lost 6 bases, leaving 10 bases of the junction unmatched. Germline-derived CDR1 and CDR2 are MDHEN and SYDVKM.

J is TRBJ2-1 and V is TRBV7-2; D possibly corresponds to TRBD1 (6 bases). CDR1 SGHTA and CDR2 FQGNSA come from the germline V gene. The V gene lost 4 bases and the J gene lost 0 bases, with 10 bases spanning the gap. The CDR3 is 15 residues long. CDR3 in amino acids: CASSYGQTSYNEQFF. CDR3 in DNA: TGTGCCAGCAGCTACGGACAGACCTCCTACAATGAGCAGTTCTTC.

The rearrangement joins TRBV7-2 to TRBJ1-4; TRBD1 aligns across 8 bases. Looked up from germline, CDR1 is SGHTA and CDR2 is FQGNSA. This CDR3 is 15 amino acids long. The V and J ends lost 5 bases and 8 bases, in that order; junction bases with no gene match: 10. As DNA, the CDR3 is TGTGCCAGCAGCCCCTACAGGGGGTTGGGGGAAAAACTGTTTTTT. The encoded protein is CASSPYRGLGEKLFF.

The rearrangement joins TRBV3-1 (or the pseudogene TRBV3-2) to TRBJ2-3, with TRBD2 matching over 8 bases. The junction had 11 bases not matched to a gene; V was cut back by 1 base and J by 11 bases. CDR1 is LGHDT and CDR2 is YNNKEL in the germline V gene (reference sequence). CDR3 length: 15 residues. The CDR3 sequence is CASSQGPGTRRMQYF. CDR3 coding DNA: TGTGCCAGCAGCCAAGGCCCCGGGACTAGGCGTATGCAGTATTTT.

On this clone: One end of the junction is discordant with germline, which a read error may explain. The J gene is TRBJ2-3, the V gene TRBV7-7, with 7 bases matching TRBD2. Germline CDR1 reads SSHAT; CDR2 reads FNYEAQ (reference sequence). The CDR3 sequence is 15 residues long. CDR3 loop: CASSPLAISTDTQYF. CDR3 nucleotide sequence: TGTGCTAGCAGCCCACTAGCGATTAGCACAGATACGCAGTATTTT. The complete variable domain, with remaining parts taken from reference TRBV7-7 and TRBJ2-3, reads GAGVSQSPRYKVTKRGQDVTLRCDPISSHATLYWYQQALGQGPEFLTYFNYEAQPDKSGLPSDRFSAERPEGSISTLTIQRTEQRDSAMYRCASSPLAISTDTQYFGPGTRLTVL.

A word on this clone: Germline and junction disagree at one end, which may indicate a read error. This rearrangement joins TRBV7-8 to TRBJ1-4; possible D gene TRBD1, 6 bases. CDR3 size: 15 residues. CDR1 is SGHVS, CDR2 FQNEAQ, per germline. The CDR3 sequence is CASRLGGHFNEKLFF. DNA for the CDR3: TGTGCCAGCAGATTAGGGGGGCACTTTAATGAAAAACTGTTTTTT.

This clone was seen once. V and J are TRBV15 and TRBJ1-5; 9 positions match TRBD1. This CDR3 region has 16 residues. V lost 6 bases, J lost 0 bases, and 6 bases stayed unmatched. Germline values: CDR1 LNHNV, CDR2 YYDKDF (reference sequence). CDR3 in DNA: TGTGCCACCAGGAGCGGGACAGGGAATAGCAATCAGCCCCAGCATTTT. This sequence encodes CATRSGTGNSNQPQHF. Full variable domain (outside the CDR3, taken from reference TRBV15 and TRBJ1-5): DAMVIQNPRYQVTQFGKPVTLSCSQTLNHNVMYWYQQKSSQAPKLLFHYYDKDFNNEADTPDNFQSRRPNTSFCFLDIRSPGLGDTAMYLCATRSGTGNSNQPQHFGDGTRLSIL.

The CDR3 DNA is TGTGCCAGCAGTTCCGCTTTAGCGGGTGTCTCCTACGAGCAGTACTTC. It is translated as CASSSALAGVSYEQYF. The V and J genes are TRBV7-9 and TRBJ2-7; 7 nucleotides match TRBD2. The ends lost 6 bases at V and 0 bases at J; junction bases unmatched: 11. The germline V gene has CDR1 SEHNR and CDR2 FQNEAQ (reference sequence). The CDR3 has 16 amino acids.